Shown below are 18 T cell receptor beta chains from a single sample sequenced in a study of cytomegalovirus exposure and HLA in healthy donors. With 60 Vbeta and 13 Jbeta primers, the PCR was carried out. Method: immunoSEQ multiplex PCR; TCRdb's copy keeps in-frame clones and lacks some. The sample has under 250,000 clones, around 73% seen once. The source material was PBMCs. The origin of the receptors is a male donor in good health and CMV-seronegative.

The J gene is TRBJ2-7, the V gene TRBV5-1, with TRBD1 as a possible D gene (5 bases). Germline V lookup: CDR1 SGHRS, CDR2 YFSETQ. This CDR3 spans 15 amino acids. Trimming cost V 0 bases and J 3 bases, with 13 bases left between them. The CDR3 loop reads CASSLVAGILYEQYF. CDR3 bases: TGCGCCAGCAGCTTGGTTGCAGGGATCCTCTACGAGCAGTACTTC.

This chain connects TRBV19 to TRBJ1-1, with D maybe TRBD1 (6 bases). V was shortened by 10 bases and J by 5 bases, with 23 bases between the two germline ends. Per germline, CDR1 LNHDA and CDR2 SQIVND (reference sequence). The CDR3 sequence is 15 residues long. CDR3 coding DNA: TGTGCCACGACGACAACTCAGGGGTGGTCGACTGAAGCTTTCTTT. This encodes CATTTTQGWSTEAFF.

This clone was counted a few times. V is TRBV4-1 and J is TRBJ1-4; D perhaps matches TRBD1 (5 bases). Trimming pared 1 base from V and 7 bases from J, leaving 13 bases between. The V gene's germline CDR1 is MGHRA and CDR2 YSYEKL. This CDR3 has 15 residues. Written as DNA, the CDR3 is TGCGCCAGCAGCCAAGTCAGGGTTTTCGGTGAAAAACTGTTTTTT. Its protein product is CASSQVRVFGEKLFF.

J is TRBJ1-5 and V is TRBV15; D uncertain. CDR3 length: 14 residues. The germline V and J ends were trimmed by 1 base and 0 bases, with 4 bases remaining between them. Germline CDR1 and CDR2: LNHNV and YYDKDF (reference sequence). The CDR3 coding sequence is TGTGCCACCAGCAGAGGTAATAGCAATCAGCCCCAGCATTTT. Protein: CATSRGNSNQPQHF.

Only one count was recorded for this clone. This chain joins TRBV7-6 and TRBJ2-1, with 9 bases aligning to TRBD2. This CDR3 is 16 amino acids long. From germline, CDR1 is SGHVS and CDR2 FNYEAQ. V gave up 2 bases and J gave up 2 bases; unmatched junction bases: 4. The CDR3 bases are TGTGCCAGCAGCTTAACCATAGCGGGAGCCTACAATGAGCAGTTCTTC. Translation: CASSLTIAGAYNEQFF.

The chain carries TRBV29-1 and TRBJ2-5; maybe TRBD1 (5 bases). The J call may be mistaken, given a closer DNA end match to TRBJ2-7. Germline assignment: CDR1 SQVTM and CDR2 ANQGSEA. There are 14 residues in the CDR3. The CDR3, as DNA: TGCAGCGTTGGTTATCTGGCAGGGTCCTACGAGCAGTACTTC. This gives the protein CSVGYLAGSYEQYF.

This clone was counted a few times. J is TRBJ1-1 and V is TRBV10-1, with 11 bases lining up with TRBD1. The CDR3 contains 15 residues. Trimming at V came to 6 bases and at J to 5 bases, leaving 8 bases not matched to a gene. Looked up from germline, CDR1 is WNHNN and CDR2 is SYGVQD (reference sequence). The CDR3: CASSPRDRGRTEAFF. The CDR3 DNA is TGCGCCAGCAGCCCGAGGGACAGGGGGAGAACTGAAGCTTTCTTT.

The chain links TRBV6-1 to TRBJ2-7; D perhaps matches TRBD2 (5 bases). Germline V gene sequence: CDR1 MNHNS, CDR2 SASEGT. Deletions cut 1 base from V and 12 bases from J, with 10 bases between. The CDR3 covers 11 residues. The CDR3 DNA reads TGTGCCAGCAGTGAAGGTGGGAGCTGGTACTTC. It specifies CASSEGGSWYF.

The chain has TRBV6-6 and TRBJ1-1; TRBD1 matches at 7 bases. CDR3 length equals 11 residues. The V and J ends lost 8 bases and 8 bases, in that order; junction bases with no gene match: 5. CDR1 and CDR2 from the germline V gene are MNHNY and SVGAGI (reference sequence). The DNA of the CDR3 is TGTGCCAGCGTACCGGGACAGGAAGCTTTCTTT. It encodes CASVPGQEAFF.

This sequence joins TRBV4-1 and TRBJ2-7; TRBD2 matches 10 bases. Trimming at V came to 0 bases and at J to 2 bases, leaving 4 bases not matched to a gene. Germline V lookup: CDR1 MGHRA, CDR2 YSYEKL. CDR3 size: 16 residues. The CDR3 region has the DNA TGCGCCAGCAGCCAAGACCGGACTAGCGGCACCTACGAGCAGTACTTC. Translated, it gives CASSQDRTSGTYEQYF.

CDR3 residues: CASRAQGSANTGELFF. CDR3 nucleotide sequence: TGTGCCAGCAGGGCACAGGGGAGTGCGAACACCGGGGAGCTGTTTTTT. V usage is TRBV6-6 and J usage is TRBJ2-2; 7 positions agree with TRBD1. V gave up 6 bases and J gave up 0 bases; unmatched junction bases: 7. This CDR3 comprises 16 residues. CDR1 is MNHNY, CDR2 SVGAGI, per germline (reference sequence).

The chain's CDR3 is CASSLQVNQPQHF. In nucleotides, the CDR3 is TGTGCCAGCAGTTTGCAGGTCAATCAGCCCCAGCATTTT. The chain links TRBV27 to TRBJ1-5; D not resolved. The V end was cut by 3 bases, the J end by 3 bases, with 6 bases between. The CDR3 has 13 amino acids. Germline V gene lookup returns CDR1 MNHEY and CDR2 SMNVEV (reference sequence).

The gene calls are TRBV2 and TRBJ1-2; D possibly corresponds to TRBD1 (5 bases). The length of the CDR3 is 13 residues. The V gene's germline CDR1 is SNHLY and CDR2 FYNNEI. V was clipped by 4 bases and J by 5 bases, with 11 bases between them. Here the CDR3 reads CASSATGPYGYTF. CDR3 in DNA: TGTGCCAGCAGTGCAACAGGCCCATATGGCTACACCTTC.

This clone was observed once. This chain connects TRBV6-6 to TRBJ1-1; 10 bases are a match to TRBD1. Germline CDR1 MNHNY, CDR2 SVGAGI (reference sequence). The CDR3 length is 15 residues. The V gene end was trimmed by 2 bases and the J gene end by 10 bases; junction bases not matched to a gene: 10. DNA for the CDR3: TGTGCCAGCAGTTACAGCCCGGGGACAGGGGTGTCAGCTTTCTTT. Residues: CASSYSPGTGVSAFF.

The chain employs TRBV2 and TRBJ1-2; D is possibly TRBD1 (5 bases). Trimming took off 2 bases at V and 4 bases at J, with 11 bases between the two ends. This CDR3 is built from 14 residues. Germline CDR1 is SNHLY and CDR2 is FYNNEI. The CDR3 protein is CASSETRTGYGYTF. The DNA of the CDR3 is TGTGCCAGCAGTGAAACCCGAACAGGCTATGGCTACACCTTC.

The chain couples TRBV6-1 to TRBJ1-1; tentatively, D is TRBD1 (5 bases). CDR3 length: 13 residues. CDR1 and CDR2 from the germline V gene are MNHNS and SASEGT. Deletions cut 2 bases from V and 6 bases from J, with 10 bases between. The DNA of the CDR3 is TGTGCCAGCAGTGAACCGGCGGGGGCTGAAGCTTTCTTT. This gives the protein CASSEPAGAEAFF.

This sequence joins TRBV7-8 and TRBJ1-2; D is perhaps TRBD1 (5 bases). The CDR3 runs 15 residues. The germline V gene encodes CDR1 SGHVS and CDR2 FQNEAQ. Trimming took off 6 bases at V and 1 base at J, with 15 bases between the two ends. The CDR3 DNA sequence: TGTGCCAGCAGGACTCAGACAGTCTTTAACTATGGCTACACCTTC. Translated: CASRTQTVFNYGYTF. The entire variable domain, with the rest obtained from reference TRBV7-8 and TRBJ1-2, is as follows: GAGVSQSPRYKVAKRGQDVALRCDPISGHVSLFWYQQALGQGPEFLTYFQNEAQLDKSGLPSDRFFAERPEGSVSTLKIQRTQQEDSAVYLCASRTQTVFNYGYTFGSGTRLTVV.

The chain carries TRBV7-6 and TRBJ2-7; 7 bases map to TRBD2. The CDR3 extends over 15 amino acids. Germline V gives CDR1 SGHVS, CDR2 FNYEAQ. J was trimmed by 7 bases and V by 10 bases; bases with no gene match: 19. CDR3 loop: CATVQIREGVGEQYF. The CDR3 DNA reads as TGTGCCACCGTCCAGATAAGGGAGGGAGTGGGGGAGCAGTACTTC.